These 32 T cell receptor beta chains were sequenced from one sample in a study of blood T cells in healthy people across ages. A second PCR, run for about 7 to 11 cycles, used a sample-barcoded 5' primer plus a J-beta primer mix. TCRdb ran MiXCR on the 5' RACE reads and lists one entry per CDR3 protein. The table has approximately 900,000 distinct CDR3 sequences, around 48% seen once. The sample was blood. Receptor source: a young man in good health.

The genes are TRBV5-6 and TRBJ2-3, with 13 bases that match TRBD2. V dropped 2 bases and J dropped 0; count of bases not matched to a gene: 9. Germline loops: CDR1 SGHDT, CDR2 YYEEEE. The CDR3 contains 19 residues. CDR3 sequence reads: CASSLLLAGGHSSTDTQYF. For the CDR3, the DNA is TGTGCCAGCAGCTTACTACTAGCGGGGGGGCACTCTAGCACAGATACGCAGTATTTT.

Comments on this clonotype: The germline gene is not matched at one end of the junction; a read error may be the cause. The gene calls are TRBV5-6 and TRBJ2-7; 8 nucleotides match TRBD1. The CDR3 totals 14 residues. Germline V gene data show CDR1 as SGHDT and CDR2 as YYEEEE. In DNA, the CDR3 is TGTGCCAGCAGCTCAGGGACAGGAGACTACGGGCAGTACTTC. Encoded protein: CASSSGTGDYGQYF.

The chain combines TRBV19 with TRBJ1-2, with D possibly TRBD1 on 6 matching bases. CDR1 is LNHDA and CDR2 is SQIVND in the germline V gene (reference sequence). V was pared by 7 bases and J by 6 bases, with 18 bases between. The CDR3 is 14 residues long. This chain's CDR3 is CASIATFRGNGYTF. The CDR3 DNA sequence: TGTGCCAGTATCGCAACCTTCAGGGGTAATGGCTACACCTTC.

This clonotype occurred a few times. The chain uses TRBV13 and TRBJ1-6, with 7 bases aligning to TRBD1. Trimming removed 5 bases from V and 10 bases from J; junction bases left unmatched: 8. This CDR3 has 14 amino acids. Germline assignment: CDR1 PRHDT and CDR2 FYEKMQ (reference sequence). The CDR3 DNA sequence: TGTGCCAGCAGCCCATCGAGGGGGCGCTCACCCCTCCACTTT. This codes for CASSPSRGRSPLHF.

The chain recombines TRBV20-1 with TRBJ2-1; D uncertain. The germline gives CDR1 DFQATT, CDR2 SNEGSKA (reference sequence). The CDR3 loop spans 11 amino acids. V was cut by 2 bases and J by 9 bases, with 8 bases left in between. CDR3 sequence reads: CSARKESEQFF. The CDR3 bases are TGCAGTGCTAGAAAAGAGAGTGAGCAGTTCTTC.

The chain carries TRBV6-2 or TRBV6-3 and TRBJ2-1, with 9 bases fitting TRBD1. Trimming cost V 5 bases and J 7 bases; bases outside gene matches: 6. The CDR3 spans 14 residues. CDR1 and CDR2 (germline): MNHEY, SVGEGT. In DNA, the CDR3 is TGTGCCAGCAGTGGACAGGGGACCCTGAATGAGCAGTTCTTC. Its protein is CASSGQGTLNEQFF.

The V and J genes are TRBV20-1 and TRBJ1-2; possibly TRBD1 for D (5 bases). Germline-derived CDR1 and CDR2 are DFQATT and SNEGSKA (reference sequence). The CDR3 runs 13 residues. V lost 1 base and J 5 bases, leaving 11 bases between the germline ends. CDR3 nucleotide sequence: TGCAGTGCTAGAGTCGGGGGGTGGTATGGCTACACCTTC. It translates to CSARVGGWYGYTF.

The chain employs TRBV12-3 or TRBV12-4 and TRBJ2-1; D is unresolved. The V end lost 5 bases, the J end lost 0 bases, and 17 bases lay between the germline ends. The CDR3 totals 17 residues. The CDR3 sequence is CASSIPFDSSSYNEQFF. CDR3 DNA: TGTGCCAGCAGTATCCCCTTCGACTCTAGCTCCTACAATGAGCAGTTCTTC.

This clonotype turned up a few times. V and J are TRBV7-2 and TRBJ2-1; D perhaps matches TRBD1 (6 bases). This CDR3 spans 16 amino acids. The V end lost 1 base, the J end lost 0 bases, and 10 bases lay between the germline ends. The germline gives CDR1 SGHTA, CDR2 FQGNSA. Here the CDR3 reads CASSLEGHTSYNEQFF. In DNA, the CDR3 is TGTGCCAGCAGCTTAGAGGGACATACCTCCTACAATGAGCAGTTCTTC.

The V gene is TRBV6-1, the J gene TRBJ1-5; no clear D gene. The CDR3 totals 13 residues. The germline CDR1 and CDR2 sequences are MNHNS and SASEGT. V was clipped by 6 bases and J by 5 bases, with 11 bases between them. As DNA, the CDR3 is TGTGCCAGCAGGGATCCTTTGCATCAGCCCCAGCATTTT. Its protein product is CASRDPLHQPQHF.

This clonotype was seen just once. The gene calls are TRBV3-1 and TRBJ1-5, with 7 bases aligning to TRBD1. CDR3 length equals 15 residues. With 4 bases clipped from V and 3 bases from J, the junction kept 6 bases outside the gene matches. Per germline, CDR1 LGHDT and CDR2 YNNKEL (reference sequence). The CDR3 DNA is TGTGCCAGCAGCCCCACCGACAGGGTCAATCAGCCCCAGCATTTT. Its translation: CASSPTDRVNQPQHF.

The chain joins TRBV6-6 to TRBJ1-2, with 11 bases aligning to TRBD1. The CDR3 is 15 amino acids. With V trimmed by 6 bases and J by 6 bases, 9 bases remained unmatched. CDR1 is MNHNY and CDR2 is SVGAGI in the germline V gene (reference sequence). In DNA form, the CDR3 reads TGTGCCAGCAGAGATCCGGGACAGGGGGTAAATGGCTACACCTTC. It is translated as CASRDPGQGVNGYTF.

CDR3: CASSAGTSQLVTDTQYF. CDR3 DNA: TGTGCCAGCAGCGCCGGGACTAGTCAATTGGTCACAGATACGCAGTATTTT. The gene calls are TRBV9 and TRBJ2-3; TRBD2 agrees at 8 bases. V lost 3 bases and J lost 2; bases outside the gene matches: 11. CDR3 length: 17 residues. The germline CDR1 and CDR2 sequences are SGDLS and YYNGEE.

The gene calls are TRBV20-1 and TRBJ1-1; D not certain. This CDR3 region has 11 residues. Between the trimmed V and J ends, which lost 5 bases and 1 base, there was a span of 5 bases. From germline, CDR1 is DFQATT and CDR2 SNEGSKA (reference sequence). CDR3 DNA: TGCAGTGCTCCAGCGAACACTGAAGCTTTCTTT. Translated: CSAPANTEAFF.

V is TRBV5-1 and J is TRBJ2-3; D possibly corresponds to TRBD1 (6 bases). From germline, CDR1 is SGHRS and CDR2 YFSETQ. V was pared by 6 bases and J by 5 bases, with 16 bases between. CDR3 length: 14 amino acids. The CDR3 is CASKINRVGDTQYF. The CDR3 DNA follows: TGCGCCAGCAAAATTAACAGGGTTGGAGATACGCAGTATTTT.

The chain has TRBV3-1 and TRBJ2-5; perhaps TRBD2 as D (5 bases). The CDR3 sequence is 12 residues long. The germline V and J ends were trimmed by 3 bases and 11 bases, with 13 bases remaining between them. Germline V gene data show CDR1 as LGHDT and CDR2 as YNNKEL (reference sequence). CDR3 nucleotide sequence: TGTGCCAGCAGCCACGGCCGTGGGGAGCAGTACTTC. Translation gives CASSHGRGEQYF.

V is TRBV29-1 and J is TRBJ1-1; 7 positions match TRBD1. V trimming: 7 bases; J trimming: 2 bases; junction bases outside the gene matches: 7. CDR1 is SQVTM, CDR2 ANQGSEA, per germline. The CDR3 length is 13 residues. DNA for the CDR3: TGCAGCGGTCCGGGACAGCTCAACACTGAAGCTTTCTTT. Its protein is CSGPGQLNTEAFF.

V is TRBV20-1 and J is TRBJ2-5; the match to TRBD2 covers 7 bases. Germline V CDR1 and CDR2: DFQATT, SNEGSKA (reference sequence). The CDR3 is 13 residues long. V was clipped by 6 bases and J by 1 base; unmatched bases: 5. CDR3 bases: TGCAGTGCGCTGACTAGCAGCCAAGAGACCCAGTACTTC. This codes for CSALTSSQETQYF.

The chain carries TRBV12-3 or TRBV12-4 and TRBJ2-1; D unresolved. The end of the DNA fits TRBJ2-7 better, so the J call may be wrong. The CDR3 runs to 16 residues. CDR3 region: CASSRTGPSSYNEQYF. CDR3 DNA: TGTGCCAGCAGCCGGACCGGGCCCAGCTCCTACAATGAGCAGTACTTC.

This clonotype has more than one count but fewer than ten. V usage is TRBV5-1 and J usage is TRBJ1-5, with a possible D match to TRBD1 (6 bases). CDR1 and CDR2 (germline): SGHRS, YFSETQ. This CDR3 is built from 15 residues. The V and J ends lost 4 bases and 3 bases respectively, with 14 bases between them. CDR3 bases: TGCGCCAGCAGCCTGGGCGGACAGTTCAATCAGCCCCAGCATTTT. Protein sequence: CASSLGGQFNQPQHF.

For this clonotype: One end of the junction does not line up with germline, which may come from a read error. The CDR3 DNA sequence: TGTGCCAGCAGTGAGGGCTGGGACAGGGCCTACGAGCAGTGCTTC. This codes for CASSEGWDRAYEQCF. The J gene is TRBJ2-7, the V gene TRBV2, with 9 bases matching TRBD1. This CDR3 contains 15 residues. The germline V gene encodes CDR1 SNHLY and CDR2 FYNNEI.

This chain uses TRBV29-1 with TRBJ1-1; the D gene is possibly TRBD1 (6 bases). This CDR3 has 13 amino acids. V was cut by 6 bases and J by 5 bases, with 16 bases left in between. Germline loops: CDR1 SQVTM, CDR2 ANQGSEA. Here the CDR3 DNA reads TGCAGCGTCGCGGTACAGGGAGGGACTGAAGCTTTCTTT. Translated, it gives CSVAVQGGTEAFF.

As regards this clonotype: The junction and the germline gene differ at one end; a read error may be behind it. The chain recombines TRBV24-1 with TRBJ2-5; D remains ambiguous. CDR1 is KGHDR and CDR2 is SFDVKD in the germline V gene. The CDR3 spans 15 residues. The CDR3 reads CATGDRREEKETQYF. CDR3 DNA sequence: TGTGCCACCGGTGACCGGCGAGAGGAAAAAGAGACCCAGTACTTC.

Worth noting for this clonotype: It may be a read error: a sequence one base away is much more abundant. The chain is built from TRBV20-1 and TRBJ1-2, with D hard to call. V was cut by 3 bases and J by 6 bases, with 20 bases left in between. The CDR3 sequence is 15 residues long. Germline assignment: CDR1 DFQATT and CDR2 SNEGSKA (reference sequence). In nucleotides, the CDR3 is TGCAGTGCTAGCCCTCGGAGGCAGGTGTTAGATGGCTACACCTTC. Amino acids: CSASPRRQVLDGYTF.

This clonotype was found once. J is TRBJ2-4 and V is TRBV6-2 or TRBV6-3; 7 bases line up with TRBD1. This CDR3 has 13 amino acids. Germline CDR1 MNHEY, CDR2 SVGEGT. V trimming: 4 bases; J trimming: 9 bases; junction bases outside the gene matches: 6. CDR3 region: CASSLRGLSIQYF. The DNA for the CDR3 is TGTGCCAGCAGTTTGAGGGGGCTCAGCATTCAGTACTTC.

This clonotype was detected only a few times. V is TRBV4-1 and J is TRBJ2-1; D is undetermined. In germline, CDR1 is MGHRA, CDR2 YSYEKL. V lost 0 bases, J lost 13 bases, and 13 bases lay in between. The CDR3 contains 13 residues. The CDR3 loop is CASSQEGWSPQFF. DNA for the CDR3: TGCGCCAGCAGCCAAGAGGGGTGGTCCCCTCAGTTCTTC.

This clonotype was detected many times. The chain carries TRBV29-1 and TRBJ2-3; TRBD2 aligns across 7 bases. CDR3 length: 14 residues. V was pared by 3 bases and J by 2 bases, with 5 bases of the junction left unmatched. Germline V lookup: CDR1 SQVTM, CDR2 ANQGSEA. The CDR3 spells CSVDRRGSTDTQYF. The DNA of the CDR3 is TGCAGCGTTGATAGGCGGGGGTCCACAGATACGCAGTATTTT.

This clonotype came up a few times. The chain has TRBV4-3 and TRBJ1-6; D not certain. Deletions cut 0 bases from V and 6 bases from J, with 15 bases between. The CDR3 runs 17 residues. The germline gives CDR1 LGHNA, CDR2 YSLEER. The CDR3 reads CASSQDPAGQFNSPLHF. CDR3 nucleotide sequence: TGCGCCAGCAGCCAAGATCCGGCAGGCCAATTTAATTCACCCCTCCACTTT.

This clonotype was seen more than once but under ten times. V gene TRBV5-1 combines with J gene TRBJ2-1; D may be TRBD1 (5 bases). The CDR3 totals 15 residues. Germline assignment: CDR1 SGHRS and CDR2 YFSETQ. The V and J ends lost 2 bases and 5 bases respectively, with 14 bases between them. CDR3 nucleotide sequence: TGCGCCAGCAGCTTTAGGTCAGGGTCCCACAATGAGCAGTTCTTC. This codes for CASSFRSGSHNEQFF.

V usage is TRBV6-5 and J usage is TRBJ2-1; 8 nucleotides agree with TRBD2. Germline trimming cut 6 bases from V and 7 bases from J; bases unmatched to any gene: 14. Germline values: CDR1 MNHEY, CDR2 SVGAGI. The CDR3 has 16 amino acids. For the CDR3, the DNA is TGTGCCAGCAGAAATAGGGCGGGGGGCGAACGGAATGAGCAGTTCTTC. Its protein product is CASRNRAGGERNEQFF.

The CDR3: CASSFMTGGEQYF. CDR3 in DNA: TGTGCCAGCAGTTTCATGACAGGGGGCGAGCAGTACTTC. The chain combines TRBV27 with TRBJ2-5, with TRBD1 matching 9 bases. The J call may be in error: the DNA end matches TRBJ2-7 better. The CDR3 length is 13 residues. CDR1 and CDR2 (germline): MNHEY, SMNVEV (reference sequence).

This clonotype was detected only a few times. The V and J genes are TRBV29-1 and TRBJ2-1, with D unclear. This CDR3 is built from 13 residues. V gave up 4 bases and J gave up 7 bases, with 14 bases separating them. The germline V gene has CDR1 SQVTM and CDR2 ANQGSEA. The CDR3 DNA is TGCAGCGTTGTTTCCCTGTATGGGAATGAGCAGTTCTTC. Translated, it gives CSVVSLYGNEQFF.